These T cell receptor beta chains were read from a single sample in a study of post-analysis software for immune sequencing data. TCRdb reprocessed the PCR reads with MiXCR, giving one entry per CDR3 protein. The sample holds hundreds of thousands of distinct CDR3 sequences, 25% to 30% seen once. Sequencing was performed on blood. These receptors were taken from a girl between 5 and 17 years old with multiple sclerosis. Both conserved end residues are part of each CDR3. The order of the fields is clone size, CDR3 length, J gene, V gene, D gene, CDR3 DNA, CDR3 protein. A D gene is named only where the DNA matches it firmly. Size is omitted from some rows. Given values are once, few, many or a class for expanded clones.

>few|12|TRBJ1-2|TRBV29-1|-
TGCAGCGCCAACACAGGGAACTATGGCTACACCTTC
CSANTGNYGYTF
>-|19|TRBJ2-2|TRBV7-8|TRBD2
TGTGCCAGCAGCTTAGCTGGTTTTACTAGCGGGGGAGTGGCCGGGGAGCTGTTTTTT
CASSLAGFTSGGVAGELFF
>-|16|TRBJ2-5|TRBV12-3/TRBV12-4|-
TGTGCCAGCAGTTTTAGGGTAGGGGCGATCTACAATGAGCAGTACTTC
CASSFRVGAIYNEQYF
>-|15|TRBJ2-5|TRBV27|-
TGTGCCAGCAGTTCTCCGGCGGACCTCCTCAATGAGCAGTACTTC
CASSSPADLLNEQYF
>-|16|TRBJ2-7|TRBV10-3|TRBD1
TGTGCCATCAGTGAGCCGGGACAGGGGGCGACCTACGAGCAGTACTTC
CAISEPGQGATYEQYF
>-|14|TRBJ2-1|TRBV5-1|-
TGCGCCAGCAGCCCCGAGGCAGGCGGGCCGGAGCAGTTCTTC
CASSPEAGGPEQFF
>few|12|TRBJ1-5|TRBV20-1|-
TGCAGTGCTAGCAGGGGTCAACAGCCCCAGCATTTT
CSASRGQQPQHF
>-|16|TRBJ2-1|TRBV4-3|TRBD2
TGCGCCAGCAGCCTAGGGACTAGCGGAATCTACAATGAGCAGTTCTTC
CASSLGTSGIYNEQFF
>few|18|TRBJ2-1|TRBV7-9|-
TGTGCCAGCAGTTATACTGAGACTAGTCGTAAAAGCTACAATGAGCAGTTCTTC
CASSYTETSRKSYNEQFF
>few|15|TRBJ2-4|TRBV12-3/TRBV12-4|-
TGTGCCAGCAGTTCGAGGTCCCTAGCCAAAAACATTCAGTACTTC
CASSSRSLAKNIQYF
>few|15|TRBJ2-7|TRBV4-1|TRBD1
TGCGCCAGCAGCCAAGGAGGGACAGGGGCCCACGAGCAGTACTTC
CASSQGGTGAHEQYF
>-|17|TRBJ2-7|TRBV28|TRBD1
TGTGCCAGCACCGGAAACCCAGGGACAGGAAAGTTAAATGAGCAGTACTTC
CASTGNPGTGKLNEQYF
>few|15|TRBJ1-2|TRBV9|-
TGTGCCAGCAGCCAACGACAGGAGTCTAACTATGGCTACACCTTC
CASSQRQESNYGYTF
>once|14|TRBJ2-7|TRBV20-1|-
TGCAGTGCTAGCCCCAAGGGGGTTCGATACGAGCAGTACTTC
CSASPKGVRYEQYF
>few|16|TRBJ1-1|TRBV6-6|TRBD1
TGTGCCAGCAGTTATGAGACCGTAGACAGGGGGGTACGCGCTTTCTTT
CASSYETVDRGVRAFF
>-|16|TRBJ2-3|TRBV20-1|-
TGCAGTGCCGGGGCACCATGGGCGCTAAGCACAGATACGCAGTATTTT
CSAGAPWALSTDTQYF
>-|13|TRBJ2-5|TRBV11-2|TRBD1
TGTGCCAGCACCCAAACCCACAGGGGCTGGCAGTACTTC
CASTQTHRGWQYF
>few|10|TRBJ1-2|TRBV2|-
TGTGCCAGCACCCTGGGAGGGTACACCTTC
CASTLGGYTF
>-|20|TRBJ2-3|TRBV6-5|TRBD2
TGTGCCAGCAGTTACACGCCGGGACTAGCGGAACCGATTAGCACAGATACGCAGTATTTT
CASSYTPGLAEPISTDTQYF
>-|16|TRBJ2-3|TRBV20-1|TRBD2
TGCAGTGCTGGGGGGGTAGCGGGAGGGCCCGGTGACACGCAGTATTTT
CSAGGVAGGPGDTQYF
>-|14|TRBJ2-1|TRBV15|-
TGTGCCACCAGCAGGGGAGTCTTCTACAATGAGCAGTTCTTC
CATSRGVFYNEQFF
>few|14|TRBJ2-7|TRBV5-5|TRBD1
TGTGCCAGCACCTGGGGGACAGGGAGTAGAGAGCAGTACTTC
CASTWGTGSREQYF
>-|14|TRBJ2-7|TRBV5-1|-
TGCGCCAGCAGTGGGGTTGGGGCAGCCTACGAGCAGTACTTC
CASSGVGAAYEQYF
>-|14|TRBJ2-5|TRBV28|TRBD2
TGTGCCAGCAGTACACGGACTAGCGGGAGGACCCAGTACTTC
CASSTRTSGRTQYF
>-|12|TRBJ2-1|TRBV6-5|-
TGTGCCAGCAGTTACTCCGGGATTGAGCAGTTCTTC
CASSYSGIEQFF
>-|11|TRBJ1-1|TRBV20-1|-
TGCAGTGCGCCTACCTTCACTGAAGCTTTCTTT
CSAPTFTEAFF
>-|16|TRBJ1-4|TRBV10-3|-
TGTGCCATCAGTAAGTCTGGCCGGACCATTAATGAAAAACTGTTTTTT
CAISKSGRTINEKLFF
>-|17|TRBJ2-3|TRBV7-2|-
TGTGCCAGCAGCTCCTCTGGCTTGGATCCCATCACAGATACGCAGTATTTT
CASSSSGLDPITDTQYF
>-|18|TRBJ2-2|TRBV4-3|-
TGCGCCAGCAGCCAAGGGTTCGGAGCGGGTGAGAACACCGGGGAGCTGTTTTTT
CASSQGFGAGENTGELFF
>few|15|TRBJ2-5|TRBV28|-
TGTGCCAGCAGTGGTTATAGCATGAGCCAAGAGACCCAGTACTTC
CASSGYSMSQETQYF
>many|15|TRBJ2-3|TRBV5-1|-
TGCGCCAGCAGCTTGCGGGGCCAACTCACAGATACGCAGTATTTT
CASSLRGQLTDTQYF
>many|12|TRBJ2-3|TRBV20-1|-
TGCAGTGAAAGGAGCGTGGGGGATACGCAGTATTTT
CSERSVGDTQYF
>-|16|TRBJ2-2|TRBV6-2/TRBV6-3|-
TGTGCTGCCACGTTTGGACCAAGAAGAGGGACCGGGGAGCTGTTTTTT
CAATFGPRRGTGELFF
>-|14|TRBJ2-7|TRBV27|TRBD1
TGTGCCAGCAGTTTTATAACAGGGGGTGGCGAGCAGTACTTC
CASSFITGGGEQYF
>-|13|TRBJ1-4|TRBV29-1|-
TGCAGCTGGGGGGATGGGGAGAGTGAAAAACTGTTTTTT
CSWGDGESEKLFF
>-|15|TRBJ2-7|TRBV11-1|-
TGTGCCAGCAGCTTACCGATAACCGGACATGACGAGCAGTACTTC
CASSLPITGHDEQYF
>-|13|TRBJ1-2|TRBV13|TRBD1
TGTGCCGGCAGCCCAGACAGGGTCTATGGCTACACCTTC
CAGSPDRVYGYTF
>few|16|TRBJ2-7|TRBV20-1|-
TGCAGTGCCCTCACGCCTACTGCGGGGCGCGGGGTCGAGCAGTACTTC
CSALTPTAGRGVEQYF
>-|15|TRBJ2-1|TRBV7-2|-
TGTGCCGGCAGCCCCGAAGGGGGATCCTACAATGAGCAGTTCTTC
CAGSPEGGSYNEQFF
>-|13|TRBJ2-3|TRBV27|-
TGTGCCAGCAGCACCCAGATTCGGGGTACGCAGTATTTT
CASSTQIRGTQYF
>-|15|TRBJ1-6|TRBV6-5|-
TGTGCCAGCAGTTACGACATAATGGGGAACTCACCCCTCCACTTT
CASSYDIMGNSPLHF